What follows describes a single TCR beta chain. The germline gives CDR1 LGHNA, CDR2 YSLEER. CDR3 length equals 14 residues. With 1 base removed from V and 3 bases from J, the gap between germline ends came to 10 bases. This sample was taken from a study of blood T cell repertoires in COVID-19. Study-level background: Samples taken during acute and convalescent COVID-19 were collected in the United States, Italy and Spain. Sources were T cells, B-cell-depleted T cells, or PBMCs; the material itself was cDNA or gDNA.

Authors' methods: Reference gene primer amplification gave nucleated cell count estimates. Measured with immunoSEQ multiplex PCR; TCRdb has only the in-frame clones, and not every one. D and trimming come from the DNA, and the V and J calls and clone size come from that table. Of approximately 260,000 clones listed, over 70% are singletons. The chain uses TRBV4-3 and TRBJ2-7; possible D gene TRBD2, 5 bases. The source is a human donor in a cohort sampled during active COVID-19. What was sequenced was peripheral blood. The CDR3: CASSQALGSYEQYF. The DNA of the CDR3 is TGCGCCAGCAGCCAAGCCCTAGGGAGCTACGAGCAGTACTTC.